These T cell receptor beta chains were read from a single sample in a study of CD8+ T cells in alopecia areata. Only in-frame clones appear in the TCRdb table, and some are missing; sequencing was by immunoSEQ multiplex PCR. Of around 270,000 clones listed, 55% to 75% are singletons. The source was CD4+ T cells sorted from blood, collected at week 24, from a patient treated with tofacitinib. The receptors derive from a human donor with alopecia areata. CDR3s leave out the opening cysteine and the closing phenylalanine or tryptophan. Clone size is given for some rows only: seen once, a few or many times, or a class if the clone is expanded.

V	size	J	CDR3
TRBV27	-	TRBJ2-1	ASSLFTGTGTNEQF
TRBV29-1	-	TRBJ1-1	SPETGRAEAF
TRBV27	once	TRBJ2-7	ASSSRPPGQGYEQY
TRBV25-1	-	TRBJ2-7	ASRGTGESYEQY
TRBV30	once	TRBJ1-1	AWIREVTEAF
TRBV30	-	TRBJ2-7	AWNPVGGRDHEQY
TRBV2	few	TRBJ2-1	ASSLDRYEQF
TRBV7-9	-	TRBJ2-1	ASSLTSGGYNEQF
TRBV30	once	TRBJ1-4	AWSVPGGWEKLF
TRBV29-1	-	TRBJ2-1	SVWGRGGSGNEQF
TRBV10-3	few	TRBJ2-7	AISWGGSHSYEQY
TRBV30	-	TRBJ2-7	AWSVSYEQY
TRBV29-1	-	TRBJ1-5	SAFTDSNQPQH
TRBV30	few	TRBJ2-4	AWRADSAKNIQY
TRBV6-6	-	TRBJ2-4	ASSYSRQPTQY
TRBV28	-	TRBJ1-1	ASSYTTGKAEAF
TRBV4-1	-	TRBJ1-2	ASSPRQGGGYGYT
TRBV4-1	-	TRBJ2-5	ASSKEGPVGATQY
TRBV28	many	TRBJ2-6	ASSHTGTAYVLT
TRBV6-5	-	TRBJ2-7	ASSYRRDTLTQY
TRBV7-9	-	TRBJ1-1	ASSPTALRGTEAF
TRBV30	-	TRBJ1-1	ASEPNTEAF
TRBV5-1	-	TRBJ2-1	ASSDSANSYNEQF
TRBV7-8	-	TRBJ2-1	ASSLVRLVINEQF
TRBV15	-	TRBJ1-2	ATSRVQGNGYT
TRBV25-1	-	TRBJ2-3	ASSDSRGLSTDTQY
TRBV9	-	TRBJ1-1	ASSPSGGNTEAF
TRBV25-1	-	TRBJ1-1	ASMAVTTEAF
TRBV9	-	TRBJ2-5	ASSPRAGLYQETQY
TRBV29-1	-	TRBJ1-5	SVEVQGSNQPQH
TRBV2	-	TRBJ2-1	ASSRDRGLDEQF